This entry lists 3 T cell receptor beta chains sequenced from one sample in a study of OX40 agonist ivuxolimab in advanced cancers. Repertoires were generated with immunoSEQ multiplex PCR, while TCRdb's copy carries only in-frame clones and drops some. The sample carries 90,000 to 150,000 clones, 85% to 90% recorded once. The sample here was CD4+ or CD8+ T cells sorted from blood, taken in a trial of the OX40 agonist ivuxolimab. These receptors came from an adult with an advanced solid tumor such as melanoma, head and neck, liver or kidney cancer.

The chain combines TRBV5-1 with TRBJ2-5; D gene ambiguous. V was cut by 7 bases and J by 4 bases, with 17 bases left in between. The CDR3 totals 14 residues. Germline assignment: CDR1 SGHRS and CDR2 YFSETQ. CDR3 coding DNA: TGCGCCAGCCGACTTGGAAGGGCAAGAGAGACCCAGTACTTC. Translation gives CASRLGRARETQYF. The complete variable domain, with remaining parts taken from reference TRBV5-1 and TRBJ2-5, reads KAGVTQTPRYLIKTRGQQVTLSCSPISGHRSVSWYQQTPGQGLQFLFEYFSETQRNKGNFPGRFSGRQFSNSRSEMNVSTLELGDSALYLCASRLGRARETQYFGPGTRLLVL.

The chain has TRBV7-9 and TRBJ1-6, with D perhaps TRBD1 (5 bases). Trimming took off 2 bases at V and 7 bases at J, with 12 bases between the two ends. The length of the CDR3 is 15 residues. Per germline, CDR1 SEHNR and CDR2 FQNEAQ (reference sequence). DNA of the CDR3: TGTGCCAGCAGCTTATGGGAAAGGGGAAATTCACCCCTCCACTTT. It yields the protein CASSLWERGNSPLHF.

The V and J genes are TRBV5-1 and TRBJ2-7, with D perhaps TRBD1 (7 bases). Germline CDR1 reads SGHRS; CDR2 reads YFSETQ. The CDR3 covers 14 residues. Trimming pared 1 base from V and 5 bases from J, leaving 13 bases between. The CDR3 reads CASSLYQGEDEQYF. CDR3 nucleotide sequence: TGCGCCAGCAGCTTGTATCAGGGGGAGGACGAGCAGTACTTC. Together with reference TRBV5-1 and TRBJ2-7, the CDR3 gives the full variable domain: KAGVTQTPRYLIKTRGQQVTLSCSPISGHRSVSWYQQTPGQGLQFLFEYFSETQRNKGNFPGRFSGRQFSNSRSEMNVSTLELGDSALYLCASSLYQGEDEQYFGPGTRLTVT.